Here is one T cell receptor beta chain with its context. Its antigen is not known. Profiling relied on immunoSEQ multiplex PCR, and the TCRdb table lists in-frame clones only, not all of them. The sample shows about 140,000 clones, roughly nine tenths of them seen only once. The sample belongs to a study of T cell responses to AZD1222 COVID-19 vaccine. General study points: Reports indicate that nearly half of spike-specific TCRs are directed at unmutated variant regions. Baseline antibody screening turned up just six or seven seropositive AZD1222 recipients. Along spike, vaccine-associated CD4 TCRs were found throughout, with dominance at 160-218 and 743-854.

V lost 6 bases to trimming and J lost 4 bases, with 10 bases between them. Per germline, CDR1 SGHDN and CDR2 FVKESK. CDR3 length: 13 residues. Pooling covered second doses at about 4 or about 12 weeks. The receptor's source is an adult who received the AZD1222 COVID-19 vaccine. The sample was peripheral blood, taken 28 days after the second AZD1222 dose. The V call is TRBV14, the J call TRBJ1-5; tentative D call: TRBD1 (5 bases). CDR3 residues: CASSTGLNQPQHF. In nucleotides, the CDR3 is TGTGCCAGCAGTACAGGATTAAATCAGCCCCAGCATTTT. The full variable domain, rest sourced from reference TRBV14 and TRBJ1-5, is EAGVTQFPSHSVIEKGQTVTLRCDPISGHDNLYWYRRVMGKEIKFLLHFVKESKQDESGMPNNRFLAERTGGTYSTLKVQPAELEDSGVYFCASSTGLNQPQHFGDGTRLSIL.